The rows below give T cell receptor beta chains drawn from one sample of a study of blood T cell repertoires in COVID-19. The repertoire was sequenced with immunoSEQ multiplex PCR; TCRdb's copy has only in-frame clones and lacks some. The profile covers 200,000 to 300,000 clones, with 80% to 90% appearing a single time and about 1.6% taken by the ten largest. The specimen sequenced was peripheral blood. The receptor source for this set is a woman between 35 and 50 years old who had recovered from COVID-19. The CDR3 runs from the conserved cysteine through the conserved F or W. A D gene is named only where the DNA matches it firmly. Size is omitted from some rows. Given values are once, few, many or a class for expanded clones.

v_call,clone_size,d_call,j_call,cdr3_nt,cdr3_aa
TRBV5-4,-,-,TRBJ1-1,TGTGCCAGCAGCTGGGGTCCCCAGGGGTTGAACACTGAAGCTTTCTTT,CASSWGPQGLNTEAFF
TRBV10-3,-,TRBD1,TRBJ2-2,TGTGCCATCTCAGAACAGGGGGCCGGGGAGCTGTTTTTT,CAISEQGAGELFF
TRBV7-3,-,TRBD2,TRBJ2-1,TGTGCCAGCAGCTTAAGAGGCCTAGCGGGTCACAATGAGCAGTTCTTC,CASSLRGLAGHNEQFF
TRBV5-5,-,TRBD1,TRBJ1-2,TGTGCCAGCAGCTCGGACAGGGAATATGGCTACACCTTC,CASSSDREYGYTF
TRBV10-1,-,TRBD2,TRBJ2-3,TGCGCCAGCAGTGAGGCGAGCGGGGGGAGCACAGATACGCAGTATTTT,CASSEASGGSTDTQYF
TRBV5-1,-,TRBD2,TRBJ2-2,TGCGCCAGCAGCTTGTTTCGGGGGGACACCGGGGAGCTGTTTTTT,CASSLFRGDTGELFF
TRBV6-2/TRBV6-3,-,TRBD1,TRBJ1-4,TGTGCCAGCAGTCCCCCGAGGGGGCCGGGTGAAAAACTGTTTTTT,CASSPPRGPGEKLFF
TRBV19,-,-,TRBJ1-5,TGTGCCAGTAGTACCACCACAGGGACCAATCAGCCCCAGCATTTT,CASSTTTGTNQPQHF
TRBV6-5,-,-,TRBJ1-6,TGTGCCAGCAGTTACGCGACGGAGAATTTACCCCTCCACTTT,CASSYATENLPLHF
TRBV2,-,TRBD1,TRBJ2-7,TGTGCCAGCAGCCTCAGGGGGGAGCAGTACTTC,CASSLRGEQYF
TRBV2,-,-,TRBJ1-6,TGTGCCAGCAGTGAAACAGTTTCACCCCTCCACTTT,CASSETVSPLHF
TRBV7-9,few,-,TRBJ1-1,TGTGCCAGCAGCCACCAGGGCATAAACACTGAAGCTTTCTTT,CASSHQGINTEAFF
TRBV6-5,-,TRBD1,TRBJ1-4,TGTGCCAGTCGACAGGGCGTCCATAATGAAAAACTGTTTTTT,CASRQGVHNEKLFF
TRBV9,-,-,TRBJ2-1,TGTGCCAGCAGCGCCGACAGGGAGCAGTTCTTC,CASSADREQFF
TRBV6-5,-,TRBD1,TRBJ2-4,TGTGCCAGCAGTTACTTGGCAGGGGGTGGCAAAAACATTCAGTACTTC,CASSYLAGGGKNIQYF
TRBV29-1,-,-,TRBJ1-6,TGCAGCGTTGGAGAAGACGGGGGTAATTCACCCCTCCACTTT,CSVGEDGGNSPLHF
TRBV6-1,-,TRBD1,TRBJ2-5,TGTGCCAGCAGTGAGCGGGCCGGGACAGGGTACCAAGAGACCCAGTACTTC,CASSERAGTGYQETQYF
TRBV6-2/TRBV6-3,-,TRBD1,TRBJ2-1,TGTGCCAGCAGTGTACAGGGGTTATCCTACAATGAGCAGTTCTTC,CASSVQGLSYNEQFF
TRBV2,-,TRBD2,TRBJ2-2,TGTGCCAGCACCCCACTAGCGAGGACCGGGGAGCTGTTTTTT,CASTPLARTGELFF
TRBV6-1,-,-,TRBJ1-3,TGTGCCAGCAGTGAAGCTTATCTACTCTCTGGAAACACCATATATTTT,CASSEAYLLSGNTIYF
TRBV9,-,-,TRBJ1-4,TGTGCCAGCAGCGTAGTAGCGAATGAAAAACTGTTTTTT,CASSVVANEKLFF
TRBV4-1,-,-,TRBJ1-2,TGCGCCAGCAGCCCCCAACAGGGAGCTAACTATGGCTACACCTTC,CASSPQQGANYGYTF
TRBV11-2,-,-,TRBJ2-7,TGTGCCAGCAGCTTAGACCGCGGGGCGGGTCGGTATGGCTTCTACGAGCAGTACTTC,CASSLDRGAGRYGFYEQYF
TRBV9,-,-,TRBJ1-1,TGTGCCAGCAGCCCCCGGGGGGGAATGGACACTGAAGCTTTCTTT,CASSPRGGMDTEAFF
TRBV6-1,-,TRBD2,TRBJ2-1,TGTGCCAGCAGTGAACTGATAGCGGGGGCTGAGCAGTTCTTC,CASSELIAGAEQFF
TRBV5-1,few,TRBD1,TRBJ1-2,TGCGCCAGCAGCTTGGACGGGACAGGGTACTCTGGCTACACCTTC,CASSLDGTGYSGYTF
TRBV9,-,TRBD1,TRBJ2-5,TGTGCCAGCAGCGACCCCGTTTTGGGGACAGGGGACCAAGAGACCCAGTACTTC,CASSDPVLGTGDQETQYF
TRBV5-1,-,-,TRBJ1-1,TGCGCCAGCAGCTTGGCCCCCAGTAACACTGAAGCTTTCTTT,CASSLAPSNTEAFF
TRBV2,-,TRBD1,TRBJ1-2,TGTGCCAGCAGCACGGGACAGGGATTTCTTGATGGCTACACCTTC,CASSTGQGFLDGYTF
TRBV30,-,-,TRBJ1-1,TGTGCCCAGGGTCGGTCCTTGAACACTGAAGCTTTCTTT,CAQGRSLNTEAFF
TRBV4-3,-,-,TRBJ2-7,TGCGCCAGCAGCCAATCTACAGGGAGCGAGCAGTACTTC,CASSQSTGSEQYF
TRBV10-3,-,TRBD1,TRBJ2-1,TGTGCCATCAGTTCCACCCAGGGGGCGAAGTCCTACAATGAGCAGTTCTTC,CAISSTQGAKSYNEQFF
TRBV7-2,-,-,TRBJ1-4,TGTGCCAGCAGCCCTGGGACAAGGAATGAAAAACTGTTTTTT,CASSPGTRNEKLFF
TRBV11-2,once,TRBD2,TRBJ2-3,TGTGCCAGCAGCCCAGGACTAGCGGGGGGGTGGGATACGCAGTATTTT,CASSPGLAGGWDTQYF
TRBV18,once,TRBD2,TRBJ2-1,TGTGCCAGCTCACCATTCCAGCGGGGGGCAGCCAGGTCCTACAATGAGCAGTTCTTC,CASSPFQRGAARSYNEQFF
TRBV4-2,-,TRBD1,TRBJ1-4,TGTGCCAGCAGCCAGGCGACAGGGAGAAAACTGTTTTTT,CASSQATGRKLFF
TRBV7-6,-,-,TRBJ2-5,TGTGCCAGCAGCTTAGTCCCCACACCACAAGAGACCCAGTACTTC,CASSLVPTPQETQYF
TRBV30,-,TRBD2,TRBJ2-3,TGTGCCTGGGACCAACTAGCGGGCGTTCGGGATACGCAGTATTTT,CAWDQLAGVRDTQYF
TRBV7-3,-,-,TRBJ1-4,TGTGCCAGCAGCCCGGGATCTTCAACTAATGAAAAACTGTTTTTT,CASSPGSSTNEKLFF
TRBV4-3,-,-,TRBJ1-6,TGCGCCAGCAGCCTCAGGGGCCTTAATTCACCCCTCCACTTT,CASSLRGLNSPLHF
TRBV9,-,-,TRBJ2-6,TGTGCCAGCAGCGTAGCACGGTCCTCTGGGGCCAACGTCCTGACTTTC,CASSVARSSGANVLTF
TRBV27,-,-,TRBJ1-2,TGTGCCAGCAGTTTACGGGGGGAAAACTATGGCTACACCTTC,CASSLRGENYGYTF
TRBV6-2/TRBV6-3,-,-,TRBJ1-2,TGTGCCAGCAGTTACCCCCCTGAGGGGGTCACCTTC,CASSYPPEGVTF
TRBV12-3/TRBV12-4,-,-,TRBJ1-2,TGTGCCAGCACAGGGGCGATCTATGGCTACACCTTC,CASTGAIYGYTF
TRBV30,-,-,TRBJ1-2,TGTGCCTGGAGTGTAAGAGGGAACTATGGCTACACCTTC,CAWSVRGNYGYTF
TRBV2,once,-,TRBJ1-5,TGTGCCAGCAGCGGGAATAGCAATCAGCCCCAGCATTTT,CASSGNSNQPQHF
TRBV6-1,-,TRBD1,TRBJ2-1,TGTGCCAGCAGTGAACGCAGGGGGCGGCACAATGAGCAGTTCTTC,CASSERRGRHNEQFF
TRBV6-5,-,-,TRBJ2-7,TGTGCCAGCAGTTCGCCAGGGGTTGGCGAGCAGTACTTC,CASSSPGVGEQYF
TRBV7-8,-,TRBD1,TRBJ1-2,TGTGCCAGCAGCCATAAACGCCGACAGGGTAACTATGGCTACACCTTC,CASSHKRRQGNYGYTF
TRBV7-9,-,TRBD1,TRBJ1-4,TGTGCCAGCAGCTTTGGGACAGCTGAGAATGAAAAACTGTTTTTT,CASSFGTAENEKLFF
TRBV5-1,-,TRBD1,TRBJ1-4,TGCGCCAGCAGCAAACAGGGGGGTGAAAAACTGTTTTTT,CASSKQGGEKLFF
TRBV29-1,-,TRBD1,TRBJ1-1,TGCAGCGCCGACCCAGGGGGCCAGTACACTGAAGCTTTCTTT,CSADPGGQYTEAFF
TRBV7-9,once,-,TRBJ2-5,TGTGCCAGCAGCTTAACACCAGAGACCCAGTACTTC,CASSLTPETQYF
TRBV21-1,-,-,TRBJ1-1,TGTGCCACCTCCGGCCGACCGGCGGGCACTGAAGCTTTCTTT,CATSGRPAGTEAFF
TRBV4-3,-,-,TRBJ2-3,TGCGCCAGCAGCCAAGAGGGCTCTGGGAGTGATACGCAGTATTTT,CASSQEGSGSDTQYF
TRBV11-2,-,TRBD1,TRBJ2-1,TGTGCCAGCAGCTCCGGGACAGGCTTTTACAATGAGCAGTTCTTC,CASSSGTGFYNEQFF
TRBV6-1,-,-,TRBJ2-4,TGTGCCAGCAGTGAATTGCGCCAGGGGATGGCCATTCAGTACTTC,CASSELRQGMAIQYF
TRBV6-2/TRBV6-3,-,TRBD1,TRBJ2-7,TGTGCCAGCAGTTATTATGGGACAGGGTACGAGCAGTACTTC,CASSYYGTGYEQYF
TRBV19,-,TRBD1,TRBJ1-2,TGTGCCAGTAGTAGAACAGGGGGCGCGTCCTATGGCTACACCTTC,CASSRTGGASYGYTF
TRBV14,-,-,TRBJ1-5,TGTGCCAGCAGCCAGATCGGACAAAATCAGCCCCAGCATTTT,CASSQIGQNQPQHF